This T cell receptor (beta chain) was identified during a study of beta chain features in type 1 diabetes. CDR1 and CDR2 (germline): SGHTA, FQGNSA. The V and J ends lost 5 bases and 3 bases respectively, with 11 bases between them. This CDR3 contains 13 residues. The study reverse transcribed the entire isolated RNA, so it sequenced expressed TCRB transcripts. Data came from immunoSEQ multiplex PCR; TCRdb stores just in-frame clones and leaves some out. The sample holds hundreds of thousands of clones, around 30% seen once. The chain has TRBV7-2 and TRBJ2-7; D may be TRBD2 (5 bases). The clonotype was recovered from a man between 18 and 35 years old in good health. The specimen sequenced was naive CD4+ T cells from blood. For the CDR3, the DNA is TGTGCCAGCAGCCCTAGCCCAGGCTACGAGCAGTACTTC. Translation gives CASSPSPGYEQYF. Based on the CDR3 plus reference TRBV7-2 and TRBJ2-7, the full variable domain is GAGVSQSPSNKVTEKGKDVELRCDPISGHTALYWYRQSLGQGLEFLIYFQGNSAPDKSGLPSDRFSAERTGGSVSTLTIQRTQQEDSAVYLCASSPSPGYEQYFGPGTRLTVT.